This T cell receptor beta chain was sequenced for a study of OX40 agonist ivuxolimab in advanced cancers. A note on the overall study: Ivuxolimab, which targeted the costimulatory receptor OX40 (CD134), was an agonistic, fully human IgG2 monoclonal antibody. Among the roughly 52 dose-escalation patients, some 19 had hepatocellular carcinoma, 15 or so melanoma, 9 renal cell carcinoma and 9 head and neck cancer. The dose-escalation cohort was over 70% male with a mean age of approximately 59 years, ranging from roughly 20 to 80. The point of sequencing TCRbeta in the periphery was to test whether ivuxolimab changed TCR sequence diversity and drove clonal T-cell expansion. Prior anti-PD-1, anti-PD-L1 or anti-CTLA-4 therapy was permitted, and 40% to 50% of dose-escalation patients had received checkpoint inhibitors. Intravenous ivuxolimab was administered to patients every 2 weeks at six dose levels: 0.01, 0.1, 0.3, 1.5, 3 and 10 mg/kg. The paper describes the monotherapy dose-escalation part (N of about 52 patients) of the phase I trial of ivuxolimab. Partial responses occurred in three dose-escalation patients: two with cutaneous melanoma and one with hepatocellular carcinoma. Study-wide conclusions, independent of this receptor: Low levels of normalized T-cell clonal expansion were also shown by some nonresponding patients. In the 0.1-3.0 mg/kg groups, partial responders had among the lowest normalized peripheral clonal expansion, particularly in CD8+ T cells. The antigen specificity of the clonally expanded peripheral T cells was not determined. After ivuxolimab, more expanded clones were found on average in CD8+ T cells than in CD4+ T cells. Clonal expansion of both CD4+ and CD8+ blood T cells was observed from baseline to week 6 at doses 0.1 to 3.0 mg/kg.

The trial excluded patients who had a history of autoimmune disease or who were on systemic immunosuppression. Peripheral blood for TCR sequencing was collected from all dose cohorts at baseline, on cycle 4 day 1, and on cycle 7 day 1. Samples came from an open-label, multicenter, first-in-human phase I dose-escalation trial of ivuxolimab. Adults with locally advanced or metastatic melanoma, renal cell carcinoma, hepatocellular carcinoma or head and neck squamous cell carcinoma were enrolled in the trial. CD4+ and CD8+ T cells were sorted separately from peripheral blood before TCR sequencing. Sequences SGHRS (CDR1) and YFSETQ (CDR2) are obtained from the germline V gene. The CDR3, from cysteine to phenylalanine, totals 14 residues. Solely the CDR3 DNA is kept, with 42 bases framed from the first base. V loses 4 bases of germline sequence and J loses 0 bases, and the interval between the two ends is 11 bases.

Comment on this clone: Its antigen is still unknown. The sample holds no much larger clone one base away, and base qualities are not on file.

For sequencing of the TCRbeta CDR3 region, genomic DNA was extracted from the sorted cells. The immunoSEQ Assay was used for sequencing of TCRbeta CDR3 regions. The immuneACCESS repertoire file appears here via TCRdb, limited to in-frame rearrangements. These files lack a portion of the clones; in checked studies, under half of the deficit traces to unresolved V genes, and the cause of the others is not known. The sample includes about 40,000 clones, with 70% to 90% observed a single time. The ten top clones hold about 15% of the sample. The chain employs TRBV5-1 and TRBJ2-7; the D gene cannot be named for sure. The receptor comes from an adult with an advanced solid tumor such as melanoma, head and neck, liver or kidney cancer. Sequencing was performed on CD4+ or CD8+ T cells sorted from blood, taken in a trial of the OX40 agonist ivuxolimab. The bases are TGCGCCAGCAGCCCGGTGGTCAGCTCCTACGAGCAGTACTTC. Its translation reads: CASSPVVSSYEQYF.